The 11 T cell receptor beta chains in this list originate from one sample, sequenced in a study of neurological immune-mediated disorders. A single record per CDR3 protein comes from TCRdb applying MiXCR to the 5' RACE reads. The repertoire holds about 76,000 distinct CDR3 sequences, with more than 15% as singletons. Sequenced sample: PBMCs. These receptors all stem from a middle-aged woman in good health.

In this sample, this clonotype turned up many times. The chain carries TRBV7-9 and TRBJ2-7; D unclear. In germline, CDR1 is SEHNR, CDR2 FQNEAQ (reference sequence). The CDR3 contains 12 residues. V lost 0 bases and J 5 bases, leaving 5 bases between the germline ends. CDR3 in amino acids: CASSLASDEQYF. The CDR3 nucleotides read TGTGCCAGCAGCTTAGCGTCGGACGAGCAGTACTTC.

This clonotype was picked up many times. J is TRBJ1-5 and V is TRBV28, with D possibly TRBD1 on 6 matching bases. Germline lookup yields CDR1 MDHEN and CDR2 SYDVKM. Trimming left V 6 bases short and J 0 bases short, with 12 bases between. The CDR3 is made up of 15 amino acids. The CDR3 nucleotides read TGTGCCAGCAGGGAAAACAGGGTTAGCAATCAGCCCCAGCATTTT. Translation gives CASRENRVSNQPQHF.

Concerning this clonotype: Sequence at one end of the junction differs from germline and may be a read error. The V and J genes are TRBV5-6 and TRBJ1-5; D remains unclear. The germline V gene has CDR1 SGHDT and CDR2 YYEEEE. This CDR3 region has 16 residues. The CDR3 spells CASSLMWDGSNQPQHF. The CDR3 DNA reads TGTGCAAGCAGCTTGATGTGGGATGGGTCCAATCAGCCCCAGCATTTT.

This clonotype showed up many times. Written as DNA, the CDR3 is TGTGCCAGCTCTCTAAACTCCGGGACATCGTTTGACACCATATATTTT. This encodes CASSLNSGTSFDTIYF. This rearrangement joins TRBV18 to TRBJ1-3, with D possibly matching TRBD1 (6 bases). In germline, CDR1 is KGHSH, CDR2 LQKENI. V was trimmed by 6 bases and J by 8 bases, leaving 23 bases between them. This CDR3 has 16 amino acids.

As to this clonotype: The CDR3 does not end in the conserved phenylalanine or tryptophan, so this is likely a read error. This CDR3 is CAIRETGGAWTEAFL. The CDR3 DNA reads TGTGCCATCAGGGAGACAGGGGGCGCGTGGACTGAAGCTTTCCTT. The chain has TRBV10-3 and TRBJ1-1, with TRBD1 matching 10 bases. Germline CDR1 reads ENHRY; CDR2 reads SYGVKD. The CDR3 length is 15 residues. The trim removed 6 bases at V and 5 bases at J, leaving 9 bases unmatched.

This clonotype has only a few counts. The chain recombines TRBV6-5 with TRBJ1-2, with 7 positions matching TRBD1. J was trimmed by 6 bases and V by 7 bases; bases with no gene match: 14. The CDR3 is 15 amino acids. Germline lookup yields CDR1 MNHEY and CDR2 SVGAGI. The DNA of the CDR3 is TGTGCCAGCAACCCAGGGACGGGACAGAGTGATGGCTACACCTTC. Translating it yields CASNPGTGQSDGYTF.

This clonotype showed up many times. V is TRBV12-3 or TRBV12-4 and J is TRBJ2-1; the D gene could be TRBD1 or TRBD2 (6 bases each). V dropped 1 base and J dropped 7 bases, with 8 bases sitting between them. The CDR3 consists of 13 residues. The CDR3 loop reads CASSLGGANEQFF. The CDR3 DNA is TGTGCCAGCAGTTTAGGGGGGGCGAATGAGCAGTTCTTC.

This clonotype has only a few counts. It may be a read error: a sequence one base away is much more abundant. The chain is built from TRBV7-9 and TRBJ2-1; 7 bases align to TRBD2. V trimming: 7 bases; J trimming: 6 bases; junction bases outside the gene matches: 9. The CDR3 consists of 14 residues. Looked up from germline, CDR1 is SEHNR and CDR2 is FQNEAQ (reference sequence). CDR3 residues: CASIEWGGGNEQFF. CDR3 nucleotide sequence: TGTGCCAGCATCGAATGGGGCGGGGGCAATGAGCAGTTCTTC.

This clonotype appeared many times. The chain carries TRBV29-1 and TRBJ1-1; 8 bases map to TRBD1. With V trimmed by 7 bases and J by 3 bases, 7 bases remained unmatched. The V gene's germline CDR1 is SQVTM and CDR2 ANQGSEA. The CDR3 consists of 13 residues. The CDR3 DNA sequence: TGCAGCGCTAGGACAGGGTCGGACACTGAAGCTTTCTTT. Translating gives CSARTGSDTEAFF.

Ten or more counts support this clonotype. The CDR3 bases are TGCAGTGCTAGAGATGAAACAGGGGTGCCCTACGAGCAGTACTTC. Its protein product is CSARDETGVPYEQYF. The chain joins TRBV20-1 to TRBJ2-7, with 7 nucleotides matching TRBD1. J lost 2 bases, V lost 0 bases, and 7 bases had no gene match. This CDR3 is 15 amino acids long. The germline V gene encodes CDR1 DFQATT and CDR2 SNEGSKA (reference sequence).

This clonotype was seen repeatedly, ten times or more. The J gene is TRBJ2-5, the V gene TRBV6-2 or TRBV6-3; D is uncertain. The CDR3 loop spans 14 amino acids. Trimming cost V 2 bases and J 4 bases, with 11 bases left between them. The germline V gene encodes CDR1 MNHEY and CDR2 SVGEGT. The CDR3 bases are TGTGCCAGCAGTTACAGGCCGAAGGGAGAGACCCAGTACTTC. This sequence encodes CASSYRPKGETQYF.